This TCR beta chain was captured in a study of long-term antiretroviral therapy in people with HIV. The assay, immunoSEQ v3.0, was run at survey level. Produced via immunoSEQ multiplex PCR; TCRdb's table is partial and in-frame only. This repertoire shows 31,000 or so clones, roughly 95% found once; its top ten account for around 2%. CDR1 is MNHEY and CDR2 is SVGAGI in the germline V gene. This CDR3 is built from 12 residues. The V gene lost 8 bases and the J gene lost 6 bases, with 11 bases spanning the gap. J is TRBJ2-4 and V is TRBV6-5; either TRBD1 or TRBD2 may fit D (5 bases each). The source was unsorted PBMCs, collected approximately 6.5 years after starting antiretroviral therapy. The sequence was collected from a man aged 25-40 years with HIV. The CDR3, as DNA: TGTGCCAGCGGGACCCAGGGAAACATTCAGTACTTC. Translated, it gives CASGTQGNIQYF.